The 27 T cell receptor beta chains given below trace back to one sample, sequenced in a study of T-cell reconstitution after alpha-beta-depleted transplantation in children. Unique molecular identifiers were built into the TCRbeta library. TCRdb itself ran the PCR reads through MiXCR, one entry per CDR3 protein. The data contain approximately 500,000 distinct CDR3 sequences, 10% to 13% of them singletons. The specimen comprised PBMCs, sampled before TCRalphabeta/CD19-depleted stem cell transplant. These receptor sequences come from a child aged 2 to 15 with inherited bone marrow failure, due to receive a stem cell transplant.

V is TRBV11-2 and J is TRBJ2-1; TRBD1 matches 7 bases. Germline CDR1 reads SGHAT; CDR2 reads FQNNGV. J was trimmed by 7 bases and V by 5 bases; bases with no gene match: 11. The CDR3 covers 15 residues. CDR3 sequence reads: CASSPLSGQSNEQFF. CDR3 in DNA: TGTGCCAGCAGCCCCCTATCGGGACAGTCTAATGAGCAGTTCTTC.

At least ten counts were recorded for this clonotype. The J gene is TRBJ1-2, the V gene TRBV27, with TRBD1 matching 7 bases. Losses at the gene ends were 5 bases for V and 7 bases for J; bases not matched to a gene: 7. The CDR3 runs to 13 residues. Germline values: CDR1 MNHEY, CDR2 SMNVEV (reference sequence). The CDR3 nucleotides read TGTGCCAGCAGTCCACAGGGGCAGGTTGGCTACACCTTC. Protein sequence: CASSPQGQVGYTF.

This clonotype showed up just a few times. The chain combines TRBV7-9 with TRBJ1-1; D unresolved. CDR1 SEHNR and CDR2 FQNEAQ come from the germline V gene (reference sequence). The CDR3 contains 17 residues. Trimming pared 5 bases from V and 2 bases from J, leaving 21 bases between. The CDR3: CASSGRGGRKTNTEAFF. DNA of the CDR3: TGTGCCAGCAGCGGACGCGGTGGGAGGAAAACTAACACTGAAGCTTTCTTT. Based on the CDR3 plus reference TRBV7-9 and TRBJ1-1, the full variable domain is DTGVSQNPRHKITKRGQNVTFRCDPISEHNRLYWYRQTLGQGPEFLTYFQNEAQLEKSRLLSDRFSAERPKGSFSTLEIQRTEQGDSAMYLCASSGRGGRKTNTEAFFGQGTRLTVV.

This clonotype was found many times. The CDR3 bases are TGCGCCAGCAGCTTGGCCAGAGCGATAGATGAGCAGTTCTTC. Translating gives CASSLARAIDEQFF. The chain couples TRBV5-1 to TRBJ2-1, with D uncertain. V was cut by 0 bases and J by 8 bases, with 12 bases left in between. The CDR3 is made up of 14 amino acids. CDR1 and CDR2 (germline): SGHRS, YFSETQ.

The genes are TRBV12-3 or TRBV12-4 and TRBJ2-7; D is unclear. The V end was cut by 5 bases, the J end by 2 bases, with 7 bases between. The CDR3 is 12 residues long. The CDR3 DNA sequence: TGTGCCAGCAGTGGTGAGACCTACGAGCAGTACTTC. It is translated as CASSGETYEQYF.

In this sample, this clonotype turned up once. A read error may be the cause here, since a much bigger clone is one base away. The V call is TRBV21-1, the J call TRBJ2-1; TRBD2, the table's D call, lacks a check against the DNA. TRBV21-1 is a pseudogene. The CDR3 extends over 15 amino acids. This chain's CDR3 is CASSGQRFIYNEQFF. The CDR3 coding sequence is TGTGCCAGCAGCGGCCAGCGGTTTATCTACAATGAGCAGTTCTTC.

At least ten counts were recorded for this clonotype. V and J are TRBV20-1 and TRBJ2-7, with D perhaps TRBD1 (5 bases). The CDR3 is 13 amino acids. Between the trimmed V and J ends, which lost 6 bases and 4 bases, there was a span of 16 bases. Germline CDR1 reads DFQATT; CDR2 reads SNEGSKA (reference sequence). The CDR3 here is CSAKAGLYYEQYF. CDR3 nucleotide sequence: TGCAGTGCGAAGGCAGGGCTTTATTACGAGCAGTACTTC.

Many counts were recorded for this clonotype. The chain employs TRBV7-9 and TRBJ2-3, with 9 nucleotides matching TRBD2. Trimming at V came to 8 bases and at J to 4 bases, leaving 7 bases not matched to a gene. The CDR3 has 14 residues. CDR1 is SEHNR, CDR2 FQNEAQ, per germline (reference sequence). CDR3 DNA sequence: TGTGCCAGCCACGGACTAGCGTTCGCAGATACGCAGTATTTT. Residues: CASHGLAFADTQYF.

CDR3 region: CASSTHQGMFVNTEAFF. DNA for the CDR3: TGTGCCAGCAGCACCCATCAGGGAATGTTCGTAAACACTGAAGCTTTCTTT. The rearrangement joins TRBV14 to TRBJ1-1; TRBD1 is a possible D gene (5 bases). Trimming removed 5 bases from V and 2 bases from J, with 21 bases in between. The CDR3 is made up of 17 amino acids. The germline V gene has CDR1 SGHDN and CDR2 FVKESK.

This clonotype was found many times. The chain joins TRBV29-1 to TRBJ1-2; perhaps TRBD1 as D (6 bases). The CDR3 sequence is 14 residues long. Germline V lookup: CDR1 SQVTM, CDR2 ANQGSEA. Trimming removed 6 bases from V and 4 bases from J, with 18 bases in between. CDR3 loop: CSVALDSLSYGYTF. For the CDR3, the DNA is TGCAGCGTCGCTTTGGACAGCTTGAGCTATGGCTACACCTTC.

This clonotype has a count of ten or more. The chain combines TRBV9 with TRBJ2-3, with D tentatively TRBD2 (6 bases). Trimming cost V 4 bases and J 6 bases, with 18 bases left between them. This CDR3 region has 15 residues. The germline V gene has CDR1 SGDLS and CDR2 YYNGEE. The CDR3 protein is CASSSPTSHLDTQYF. As DNA, the CDR3 is TGTGCCAGCAGCTCCCCTACTAGCCACCTCGATACGCAGTATTTT.

As to this clonotype: A much larger clone sits a single nucleotide away, making a read error possible. The J gene is TRBJ1-4, the V gene TRBV30; possible D gene TRBD1, 6 bases. In germline, CDR1 is GTSNPN, CDR2 SVGIG (reference sequence). The CDR3 has 13 amino acids. Trimming left V 7 bases short and J 7 bases short, with 16 bases between. The CDR3 is CASDRDIGEKLFF. CDR3 bases: TGTGCCTCTGATCGGGACATCGGTGAAAAACTGTTTTTT. Full variable domain (outside the CDR3, taken from reference TRBV30 and TRBJ1-4): SQTIHQWPATLVQPVGSPLSLECTVEGTSNPNLYWYRQAAGRGLQLLFYSVGIGQISSEVPQNLSASRPQDRQFILSSKKLLLSDSGFYLCASDRDIGEKLFFGSGTQLSVL.

This clonotype was seen ten or more times. The chain couples TRBV7-8 to TRBJ2-7; 13 nucleotides agree with TRBD2. The CDR3 consists of 16 residues. Germline CDR1 is SGHVS and CDR2 is FQNEAQ. J was trimmed by 0 bases and V by 5 bases; bases with no gene match: 4. The CDR3 DNA follows: TGTGCCAGCAGCCCGACTAGCGGGAGGAACTCCTACGAGCAGTACTTC. Its translation is CASSPTSGRNSYEQYF.

This clonotype has a handful of counts. The chain has TRBV29-1 and TRBJ2-1; D is perhaps TRBD2 (6 bases). Germline V gene data show CDR1 as SQVTM and CDR2 as ANQGSEA. Trimming cost V 3 bases and J 4 bases, with 25 bases left between them. The CDR3 loop spans 18 amino acids. The CDR3 is CSVEGGSTTRASYNEQFF. CDR3 sequence (DNA): TGCAGCGTTGAGGGAGGATCCACCACCCGCGCCTCGTACAATGAGCAGTTCTTC.

This clonotype was seen repeatedly, ten times or more. This chain links TRBV20-1 with TRBJ2-2; 8 nucleotides line up with TRBD2. This CDR3 has 15 amino acids. Germline V gives CDR1 DFQATT, CDR2 SNEGSKA (reference sequence). The V segment lost 1 base and the J segment 7 bases; nucleotides outside the gene matches: 8. CDR3 DNA sequence: TGCAGTGCTAGAGCTCCAGCGGGAGTTTACGGGGAGCTGTTTTTT. Residues: CSARAPAGVYGELFF.

This clonotype came up many times. The chain joins TRBV20-1 to TRBJ2-2; D is unclear. The V gene's germline CDR1 is DFQATT and CDR2 SNEGSKA (reference sequence). Trimming left V 3 bases short and J 0 bases short, with 11 bases between. CDR3 length: 15 amino acids. CDR3 sequence reads: CSARPFPTNTGELFF. DNA of the CDR3: TGCAGTGCTAGGCCCTTCCCCACGAACACCGGGGAGCTGTTTTTT.

This clonotype was counted at least ten times. The chain carries TRBV28 and TRBJ2-2; 14 bases align to TRBD2. V trimming: 6 bases; J trimming: 6 bases; junction bases outside the gene matches: 12. The CDR3 contains 18 residues. The germline V gene has CDR1 MDHEN and CDR2 SYDVKM. The CDR3 loop reads CASSHQTSGRALPGELFF. As DNA, the CDR3 is TGTGCCAGCAGCCACCAGACTAGCGGGAGGGCCCTCCCCGGGGAGCTGTTTTTT.

Ten or more counts support this clonotype. The genes are TRBV7-9 and TRBJ2-7; 9 positions match TRBD1. The CDR3 is 17 residues long. CDR1 is SEHNR and CDR2 is FQNEAQ in the germline V gene (reference sequence). The V gene end was trimmed by 5 bases and the J gene end by 1 base; junction bases not matched to a gene: 12. For the CDR3, the DNA is TGTGCCAGCAGCGGATGGGGAGGGACAGGGAATTCCTACGAGCAGTACTTC. Translating it yields CASSGWGGTGNSYEQYF.

This clonotype appeared many times. The chain has TRBV4-1 and TRBJ2-1, with 10 bases identical to TRBD1. The V gene's germline CDR1 is MGHRA and CDR2 YSYEKL. V dropped 4 bases and J dropped 6; count of bases not matched to a gene: 6. There are 15 residues in the CDR3. The CDR3 is CASSLSGQGVNEQFF. The DNA of the CDR3 is TGCGCCAGCAGCCTAAGCGGACAGGGGGTCAATGAGCAGTTCTTC.

In its sample, this clonotype was seen many times. The chain has TRBV5-1 and TRBJ2-3; maybe TRBD2 (6 bases). The V gene's germline CDR1 is SGHRS and CDR2 YFSETQ. The CDR3 consists of 14 residues. V was shortened by 4 bases and J by 0 bases, with 9 bases between the two germline ends. The CDR3 reads CASSISGSTDTQYF. The DNA for the CDR3 is TGCGCCAGCAGCATCAGCGGGAGCACAGATACGCAGTATTTT.

The rearrangement joins TRBV24-1 to TRBJ1-2; tentatively, D is TRBD1 (5 bases). Germline CDR1 and CDR2: KGHDR and SFDVKD. The CDR3 length is 17 residues. V gave up 1 base and J gave up 2 bases, with 16 bases separating them. For the CDR3, the DNA is TGTGCCACCAGTGATTTCCACCCCGGGACCGGCAACTATGGCTACACCTTC. As protein: CATSDFHPGTGNYGYTF.

In its sample, this clonotype was seen many times. The chain recombines TRBV29-1 with TRBJ2-3; tentative D call: TRBD1 (6 bases). V was shortened by 6 bases and J by 3 bases, with 13 bases between the two germline ends. Germline V CDR1 and CDR2: SQVTM, ANQGSEA. The CDR3 is made up of 13 amino acids. CDR3 amino acids: CSVTWGRTDTQYF. The CDR3 DNA sequence: TGCAGCGTCACATGGGGGCGGACAGATACGCAGTATTTT.

Of note for this clonotype: This may come from a read error, since a much larger clone is one base off. The chain carries TRBV4-1 and TRBJ2-7, with 10 bases that match TRBD2. The V and J ends lost 0 bases and 6 bases, in that order; junction bases with no gene match: 8. Germline CDR1 is MGHRA and CDR2 is YSYEKL. The CDR3 contains 16 residues. The CDR3 sequence: CASSQDVLAGSFEQYF. CDR3 nucleotide sequence: TGCGCCAGCAGCCAAGATGTACTAGCGGGAAGCTTCGAGCAGTACTTC.

In its sample, this clonotype was seen many times. The rearrangement joins TRBV6-5 to TRBJ2-2; D perhaps matches TRBD2 (6 bases). Germline CDR1 reads MNHEY; CDR2 reads SVGAGI. The CDR3 is 16 amino acids. Trimming took off 0 bases at V and 2 bases at J, with 10 bases between the two ends. CDR3 coding DNA: TGTGCCAGCAGTTACTCCGGGAGTATAAACACCGGGGAGCTGTTTTTT. It specifies CASSYSGSINTGELFF.

This clonotype was recorded many times. The V gene is TRBV20-1, the J gene TRBJ2-3, with D perhaps matching TRBD2 (5 bases). CDR3 length: 12 residues. Germline values: CDR1 DFQATT, CDR2 SNEGSKA (reference sequence). Trimming removed 5 bases from V and 4 bases from J, with 10 bases in between. The CDR3 coding sequence is TGCAGTGCTGACCCCGGGGCAGATACGCAGTATTTT. This sequence encodes CSADPGADTQYF.

This clonotype was observed at least ten times. The V call is TRBV20-1, the J call TRBJ2-3, with 7 bases identical to TRBD1. Losses at the gene ends were 0 bases for V and 3 bases for J; bases not matched to a gene: 9. Germline CDR1 and CDR2: DFQATT and SNEGSKA (reference sequence). The CDR3 is 16 residues long. The CDR3 region has the DNA TGCAGTGCTAGAGATGGGCGAACAGGGGTAACAGATACGCAGTATTTT. Amino acid sequence: CSARDGRTGVTDTQYF.

In its sample, this clonotype was seen many times. The genes are TRBV7-2 and TRBJ2-7, with a tentative D call TRBD2 (5 bases). Germline V gives CDR1 SGHTA, CDR2 FQGNSA. The length of the CDR3 is 14 residues. Trimming cost V 1 base and J 7 bases, with 14 bases left between them. CDR3 residues: CASSLVNPPGEQYF. The CDR3 coding sequence is TGTGCCAGCAGCTTAGTAAACCCCCCGGGAGAGCAGTACTTC.